The next 20 T cell receptor beta chains were all read from a single sample in a study of blood T cell repertoires in COVID-19. Clones were sequenced by immunoSEQ multiplex PCR, and TCRdb holds only the in-frame ones, with some missing. The table has about 68,000 clones, approximately 91% seen once. Sequenced material: peripheral blood. These receptor sequences come from a man aged 50-60 years with COVID-19, enrolled during active disease.

This clone was found once. The chain uses TRBV5-1 and TRBJ2-2; 14 nucleotides align to TRBD2. Germline V gene data show CDR1 as SGHRS and CDR2 as YFSETQ. V lost 4 bases to trimming and J lost 8 bases; unmatched junction nucleotides: 4. The CDR3 sequence is 15 residues long. CDR3 sequence: CASSRGLAGEGELFF. The CDR3, as DNA: TGCGCCAGCAGCAGGGGACTAGCGGGAGAAGGGGAGCTGTTTTTT.

The CDR3 is CASSFHSGGGRQPQHF. The CDR3 bases are TGTGCCAGCAGTTTTCACTCCGGGGGGGGGCGGCAGCCCCAGCATTTT. The chain carries TRBV28 and TRBJ1-5, with D perhaps matching TRBD1 (6 bases). CDR3 length: 16 residues. Trimming shortened V by 3 bases and J by 7 bases, and 19 bases separated the two germline ends. Germline lookup yields CDR1 MDHEN and CDR2 SYDVKM.

The gene calls are TRBV9 and TRBJ2-1, with 11 bases lining up with TRBD2. V was pared by 4 bases and J by 8 bases, with 11 bases of the junction left unmatched. Looked up from germline, CDR1 is SGDLS and CDR2 is YYNGEE. CDR3 length: 16 residues. CDR3 in DNA: TGTGCCAGCAGCCCCCAGGTAGCGGGAGGGCCTTATGAGCAGTTCTTC. Translation gives CASSPQVAGGPYEQFF.

The rearrangement uses TRBV29-1 and TRBJ2-3; 7 nucleotides line up with TRBD2. After removal of 6 bases from V and 1 base from J, the junction contained 10 bases not matched to a gene. From germline, CDR1 is SQVTM and CDR2 ANQGSEA. The CDR3 loop spans 15 amino acids. CDR3 bases: TGCAGCGTCCCCTGGGAGGGTAGGGGCACAGATACGCAGTATTTT. Protein product: CSVPWEGRGTDTQYF.

The chain joins TRBV19 to TRBJ1-1; possible D gene TRBD1, 5 bases. The CDR3 runs 15 residues. CDR1 is LNHDA and CDR2 is SQIVND in the germline V gene (reference sequence). V shed 5 bases and J shed 4 bases, with 17 bases lying between them. CDR3 nucleotides: TGTGCCAGTAGTCTCCTACTCAGGGAACGCACTGAAGCTTTCTTT. This translates into CASSLLLRERTEAFF.

The J gene is TRBJ1-5, the V gene TRBV4-2; TRBD1 is a possible D gene (5 bases). Looked up from germline, CDR1 is LGHNA and CDR2 is YNFKEQ. CDR3 length: 16 residues. Trimming cost V 0 bases and J 0 bases, with 9 bases left between them. The CDR3 spells CASSQDQGGSNQPQHF. The CDR3 bases are TGTGCCAGCAGCCAAGATCAGGGCGGTAGCAATCAGCCCCAGCATTTT.

The gene calls are TRBV7-9 and TRBJ1-4; D unresolved. V lost 4 bases and J 4 bases, leaving 13 bases between the germline ends. The germline V gene has CDR1 SEHNR and CDR2 FQNEAQ (reference sequence). CDR3 size: 15 residues. CDR3 residues: CASSSSTESNEKLFF. The DNA for the CDR3 is TGTGCCAGCAGCTCGAGCACGGAGAGTAATGAAAAACTGTTTTTT. Full variable domain (outside the CDR3, taken from reference TRBV7-9 and TRBJ1-4): DTGVSQNPRHKITKRGQNVTFRCDPISEHNRLYWYRQTLGQGPEFLTYFQNEAQLEKSRLLSDRFSAERPKGSFSTLEIQRTEQGDSAMYLCASSSSTESNEKLFFGSGTQLSVL.

The table lists this clone with a count of one. The V call is TRBV5-8, the J call TRBJ2-5; possible D gene TRBD1, 6 bases. Between the trimmed V and J ends, which lost 4 bases and 4 bases, there was a span of 8 bases. Germline CDR1 and CDR2: SGHTS and YDEGEE. The CDR3 is 12 residues long. CDR3 in DNA: TGTGCCAGCAGCCTACAGGGAGAGACCCAGTACTTC. Residues: CASSLQGETQYF.

The rearrangement uses TRBV5-1 and TRBJ2-2; 7 bases fit TRBD1. Germline values: CDR1 SGHRS, CDR2 YFSETQ. J gave up 4 bases and V 5 bases, and 5 bases lay outside the gene matches. The length of the CDR3 is 14 residues. CDR3 loop: CASSRTGSTGELFF. Here the CDR3 DNA reads TGCGCCAGCAGTCGGACAGGATCCACCGGGGAGCTGTTTTTT.

As DNA, the CDR3 is TGTGCCTGGAGTGAGGGCGGGAGCTCCTACGAGCAGTACTTC. Its protein is CAWSEGGSSYEQYF. The chain carries TRBV30 and TRBJ2-7, with 7 bases that match TRBD2. The CDR3 contains 14 residues. J gave up 0 bases and V 1 base, and 3 bases lay outside the gene matches. CDR1 and CDR2 from the germline V gene are GTSNPN and SVGIG (reference sequence). Together with reference TRBV30 and TRBJ2-7, the CDR3 gives the full variable domain: SQTIHQWPATLVQPVGSPLSLECTVEGTSNPNLYWYRQAAGRGLQLLFYSVGIGQISSEVPQNLSASRPQDRQFILSSKKLLLSDSGFYLCAWSEGGSSYEQYFGPGTRLTVT.

This chain uses TRBV6-2 or TRBV6-3 with TRBJ2-7; 11 positions match TRBD1. This CDR3 has 15 residues. J was trimmed by 3 bases and V by 0 bases; bases with no gene match: 1. The germline V gene has CDR1 MNHEY and CDR2 SVGEGT. DNA for the CDR3: TGTGCCAGCAGTTACTCGGGGACAGGGGGCTACGAGCAGTACTTC. It codes for CASSYSGTGGYEQYF.

The rearrangement joins TRBV3-1 (or the pseudogene TRBV3-2) to TRBJ1-2, with 7 nucleotides matching TRBD1. The CDR3 consists of 15 residues. CDR1 is LGHDT and CDR2 is YNNKEL in the germline V gene (reference sequence). Trimming removed 4 bases from V and 6 bases from J; junction bases left unmatched: 11. The CDR3 sequence is CASSRYPDRVNGYTF. The CDR3 DNA follows: TGTGCCAGCAGCCGATATCCCGACAGGGTGAATGGCTACACCTTC.

This clone was recorded once. The J gene is TRBJ2-1, the V gene TRBV29-1, with 10 bases lining up with TRBD2. From germline, CDR1 is SQVTM and CDR2 ANQGSEA. V shed 7 bases, J shed 6 bases, and the junction held 6 bases outside the gene matches. The CDR3 runs to 13 residues. DNA of the CDR3: TGCAGCGCTGAGCGGGAGGGCCCCAATGAGCAGTTCTTC. Translated, it gives CSAEREGPNEQFF.

J is TRBJ2-2 and V is TRBV3-1 (or the pseudogene TRBV3-2); 7 bases line up with TRBD1. Germline CDR1 reads LGHDT; CDR2 reads YNNKEL (reference sequence). Trimming took 6 bases from V and 6 from J; bases not matched to a gene: 13. The length of the CDR3 is 16 residues. CDR3 bases: TGTGCCAGCAGTCCCGCGACAGGGCGAGGGGCCGGGGAGCTGTTTTTT. It specifies CASSPATGRGAGELFF.

This chain joins TRBV7-3 and TRBJ2-1; 7 nucleotides align to TRBD2. The CDR3 runs to 12 residues. CDR1 and CDR2 (germline): SGHTA, FQGTGA. J gave up 12 bases and V 2 bases, and 4 bases lay outside the gene matches. The CDR3 DNA is TGTGCCAGCAGCTTATCAGCGGGACTGCAGTTCTTC. It encodes CASSLSAGLQFF.

V usage is TRBV30 and J usage is TRBJ1-5; 9 positions match TRBD1. The CDR3 loop spans 18 amino acids. With V trimmed by 2 bases and J by 0 bases, 11 bases remained unmatched. Germline lookup yields CDR1 GTSNPN and CDR2 SVGIG (reference sequence). CDR3 coding DNA: TGTGCCTGGAGTCCACCGGGACAGGGACTGTATAGCAATCAGCCCCAGCATTTT. Its translation is CAWSPPGQGLYSNQPQHF.

The chain has TRBV13 and TRBJ2-5, with TRBD1 identical over 8 bases. The CDR3 totals 17 residues. CDR1 is PRHDT and CDR2 is FYEKMQ in the germline V gene (reference sequence). V gave up 4 bases and J gave up 0 bases; unmatched junction bases: 10. This chain's CDR3 is CASSWRQGKRNQETQYF. CDR3 sequence (DNA): TGTGCCAGCAGCTGGCGACAGGGGAAGCGAAACCAAGAGACCCAGTACTTC.

This chain links TRBV19 with TRBJ2-1, with TRBD2 identical over 7 bases. The CDR3 contains 16 residues. CDR1 and CDR2 from the germline V gene are LNHDA and SQIVND (reference sequence). V lost 5 bases, J lost 6 bases, and 13 bases stayed unmatched. As DNA, the CDR3 is TGTGCCAGTAGTCCACCCAGTACGGGAGGATTCAATGAGCAGTTCTTC. It specifies CASSPPSTGGFNEQFF.

The chain employs TRBV6-1 and TRBJ2-1, with D possibly matching TRBD1 (5 bases). Germline values: CDR1 MNHNS, CDR2 SASEGT. This CDR3 comprises 12 residues. The germline V and J ends were trimmed by 2 bases and 10 bases, with 9 bases remaining between them. CDR3 residues: CASSEQGGEQFF. The CDR3 DNA is TGTGCCAGCAGTGAACAGGGTGGGGAGCAGTTCTTC.

The rearrangement joins TRBV19 to TRBJ2-1; 12 bases agree with TRBD2. The CDR3 is 16 amino acids. The ends lost 5 bases at V and 3 bases at J; junction bases unmatched: 5. Per germline, CDR1 LNHDA and CDR2 SQIVND (reference sequence). CDR3 loop: CASSVLAGGGYNEQFF. Written as DNA, the CDR3 is TGTGCCAGTAGTGTACTAGCGGGAGGTGGCTACAATGAGCAGTTCTTC.